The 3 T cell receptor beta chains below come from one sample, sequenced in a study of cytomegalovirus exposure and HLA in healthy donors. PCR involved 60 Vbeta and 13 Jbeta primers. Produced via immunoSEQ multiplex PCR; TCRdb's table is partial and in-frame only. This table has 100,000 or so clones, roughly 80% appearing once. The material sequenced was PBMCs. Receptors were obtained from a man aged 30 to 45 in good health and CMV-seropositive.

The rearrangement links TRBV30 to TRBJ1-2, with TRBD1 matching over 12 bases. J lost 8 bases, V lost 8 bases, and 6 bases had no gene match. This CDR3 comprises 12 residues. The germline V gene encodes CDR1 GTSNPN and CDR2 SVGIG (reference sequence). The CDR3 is CAGDRGRRGYTF. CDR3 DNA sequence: TGTGCCGGGGACAGGGGGCGAAGGGGCTACACCTTC. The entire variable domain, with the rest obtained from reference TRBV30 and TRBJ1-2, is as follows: SQTIHQWPATLVQPVGSPLSLECTVEGTSNPNLYWYRQAAGRGLQLLFYSVGIGQISSEVPQNLSASRPQDRQFILSSKKLLLSDSGFYLCAGDRGRRGYTFGSGTRLTVV.

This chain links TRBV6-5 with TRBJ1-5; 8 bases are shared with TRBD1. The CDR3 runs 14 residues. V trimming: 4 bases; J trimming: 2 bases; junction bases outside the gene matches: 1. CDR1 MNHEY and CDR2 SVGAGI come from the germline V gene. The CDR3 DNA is TGTGCCAGCAGTTCGGACAGGGGCAATCAGCCCCAGCATTTT. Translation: CASSSDRGNQPQHF.

CDR3 sequence reads: CASSEAVGAGGYTF. The CDR3 region has the DNA TGTGCCAGCAGTGAAGCGGTGGGGGCCGGTGGCTACACCTTC. This chain links TRBV6-1 with TRBJ1-2; perhaps TRBD1 as D (6 bases). CDR3 length: 14 residues. With 0 bases removed from V and 7 bases from J, the gap between germline ends came to 12 bases. Germline-derived CDR1 and CDR2 are MNHNS and SASEGT.